This T cell receptor beta chain stems from a study of OX40 agonist ivuxolimab in advanced cancers. The wider study: Enrolled patients in dose escalation had cancers that were hepatocellular carcinoma, melanoma, renal cell or head and neck cancer.

Patients with autoimmune history or systemic immunosuppression were excluded. Germline lookup yields CDR1 SNHLY and CDR2 FYNNEI. Trimming stripped 3 bases from V and 0 bases from J, with 10 bases between. The CDR3 runs 15 residues. The study, taken as a whole, reports: More expanded clones were seen, on average, in CD8+ T cells than in CD4+.

TCRdb keeps only in-frame clones here, not all; method: immunoSEQ multiplex PCR. The sample includes about 50,000 clones, 93% of them seen just once. On this clone: Its target is not known.

Here the sequenced sample was CD4+ or CD8+ T cells sorted from blood, taken in a trial of the OX40 agonist ivuxolimab. The chain uses TRBV2 and TRBJ2-3, with D hard to call. The receptor's source is an adult with an advanced solid tumor such as melanoma, head and neck, liver or kidney cancer. The CDR3 sequence: CASSEWQPSTDTQYF. CDR3 DNA: TGTGCCAGCAGTGAGTGGCAGCCTAGCACAGATACGCAGTATTTT.